These 18 T cell receptor beta chains originate from one sample sequenced in a study of T cells expressing NK-cell markers. TCRdb reworked the 5' RACE reads into one entry per CDR3 protein, no DNA. The sample has 200,000 to 300,000 distinct CDR3 sequences. Sequenced: blood T cells: a sorted CD56 or NKG2C T cell subset, CD4+ or CD8+ T cells, or bulk PBMC T cells (not recorded which). The receptors here all came from a woman between 18 and 70 years old in good health.

The V gene is TRBV28, the J gene TRBJ1-2. This CDR3 contains 12 residues. Germline CDR1 is MDHEN and CDR2 is SYDVKM. CDR3 in amino acids: CASSISNYGYTF.

The chain combines TRBV7-2 with TRBJ1-1; TCRdb lists TRBD1, though no DNA is available to test this call. Germline V gives CDR1 SGHTA, CDR2 FQGNSA. This CDR3 has 14 residues. The CDR3 loop reads CASSLALKGTEAFF.

J is TRBJ2-4 and V is TRBV4-2; TCRdb picks TRBD2, but there is no DNA to check that call. CDR3 length equals 15 residues. CDR1 LGHNA and CDR2 YNFKEQ come from the germline V gene. The CDR3 loop reads CASSLEGSFKNIHYF.

V gene TRBV29-1 combines with J gene TRBJ2-1; TCRdb proposes TRBD1, but this gene call is untestable without DNA. The CDR3 extends over 14 amino acids. Germline V CDR1 and CDR2: SQVTM, ANQGSEA. The chain's CDR3 is CSVARGGLHNEQFF.

The CDR3: CATSRDRYRNEAFF. J is TRBJ1-1 and V is TRBV15; the D call from TCRdb, TRBD1, cannot be confirmed without DNA. Germline CDR1 LNHNV, CDR2 YYDKDF (reference sequence). The CDR3 runs to 14 residues.

This chain uses TRBV6-1 with TRBJ2-1. This CDR3 region has 16 residues. Looked up from germline, CDR1 is MNHNS and CDR2 is SASEGT. CDR3 sequence reads: CASSEALGNLYNEQFF.

The chain couples TRBV6-2 or TRBV6-3 to TRBJ1-4. This CDR3 is built from 14 residues. CDR1 is MNHEY and CDR2 is SVGEGT in the germline V gene. CDR3 loop: CASRRDSPSEKLFF.

The rearrangement joins TRBV12-3 or TRBV12-4 to TRBJ1-1; without DNA, the TCRdb call of TRBD1 cannot be checked. The CDR3 is made up of 11 amino acids. This chain's CDR3 is CASSTQGGAFF.

The chain couples TRBV7-2 to TRBJ2-7; TCRdb's assignment of TRBD1 cannot be checked, as there is no DNA. The CDR3 contains 14 residues. Germline lookup yields CDR1 SGHTA and CDR2 FQGNSA. The CDR3 loop is CASSLKQGKDEQYF.

This rearrangement joins TRBV11-3 to TRBJ2-1; TCRdb reports TRBD1, a call that lacks DNA to check it against. The CDR3 consists of 15 residues. Germline V gives CDR1 SGHNT, CDR2 YENEEA. The CDR3 loop reads CASSPGPGAYNEQFF.

The gene calls are TRBV7-2 and TRBJ1-6; TCRdb picks TRBD1, but there is no DNA to check that call. Germline-derived CDR1 and CDR2 are SGHTA and FQGNSA. CDR3 length equals 15 residues. CDR3 protein: CASSLSGTGTSPLHF. Based on the CDR3 plus reference TRBV7-2 and TRBJ1-6, the full variable domain is GAGVSQSPSNKVTEKGKDVELRCDPISGHTALYWYRQSLGQGLEFLIYFQGNSAPDKSGLPSDRFSAERTGGSVSTLTIQRTQQEDSAVYLCASSLSGTGTSPLHFGNGTRLTVT.

This sequence joins TRBV12-3 or TRBV12-4 and TRBJ2-3. The CDR3 contains 13 residues. The CDR3 spells CASSLEFTDTQYF.

The chain joins TRBV12-3 or TRBV12-4 to TRBJ1-4; checking the TCRdb D call of TRBD1 is not possible without DNA. This CDR3 is 13 amino acids long. The CDR3 spells CARYGGANEKLFF.

CDR3 region: CAISDRREMGNEQFF. The V gene is TRBV10-3, the J gene TRBJ2-1; the TRBD2 assignment by TCRdb is unverifiable without DNA. The CDR3 contains 15 residues. The V gene's germline CDR1 is ENHRY and CDR2 SYGVKD.

This chain joins TRBV2 and TRBJ2-1; TCRdb lists TRBD1, though no DNA is available to test this call. Germline values: CDR1 SNHLY, CDR2 FYNNEI. The CDR3 length is 12 residues. The CDR3 reads CASSRQGDEQFF.

The CDR3 sequence: CASNNLQGFLADTQYF. The chain recombines TRBV7-9 with TRBJ2-3; TCRdb reports TRBD1, a call that lacks DNA to check it against. The CDR3 is made up of 16 amino acids. Per germline, CDR1 SEHNR and CDR2 FQNEAQ (reference sequence).

J is TRBJ1-2 and V is TRBV6-1; no DNA is available, so the TRBD1 call from TCRdb remains unchecked. The germline V gene has CDR1 MNHNS and CDR2 SASEGT. This CDR3 is built from 17 residues. The CDR3 sequence is CASRKGIMGQLNYGYTF.

The chain carries TRBV10-3 and TRBJ1-1; lacking DNA, the TRBD1 call made by TCRdb goes unchecked. From germline, CDR1 is ENHRY and CDR2 SYGVKD. This CDR3 is built from 15 residues. CDR3 loop: CAISESTGQARKAFF.